The 5 T cell receptor beta chains below were found in one sample sequenced in a study of control samples from healthy donors and cancer patients. Assay used: immunoSEQ multiplex PCR; TCRdb lists only in-frame clones, some missing. The table has tens of thousands of clones, approximately 89% seen once. The sequenced sample consisted of PBMCs. Receptor source: a woman in her fifties or sixties with head and neck cancer.

The V gene is TRBV30, the J gene TRBJ2-1, with no clear D. CDR1 GTSNPN and CDR2 SVGIG come from the germline V gene (reference sequence). The CDR3 length is 11 residues. V was shortened by 5 bases and J by 6 bases, with 8 bases between the two germline ends. The CDR3 nucleotides are TGTGCCTGGGGAAGGTCCAATGAGCAGTTCTTC. Protein product: CAWGRSNEQFF.

The DNA of the CDR3 is TGTGCCTCGATCCAAGGGGGATTCTACGAGCAGTACTTC. Translating gives CASIQGGFYEQYF. The chain has TRBV13 and TRBJ2-7; D is possibly TRBD1 (6 bases). CDR1 is PRHDT, CDR2 FYEKMQ, per germline (reference sequence). Trimming pared 11 bases from V and 3 bases from J, leaving 17 bases between. The CDR3 runs to 13 residues.

V usage is TRBV6-1 and J usage is TRBJ2-6; maybe TRBD2 (5 bases). The CDR3 sequence is 19 residues long. From germline, CDR1 is MNHNS and CDR2 SASEGT. V was clipped by 3 bases and J by 0 bases, with 18 bases between them. This chain's CDR3 is CASSDWAGSRFSGANVLTF. CDR3 nucleotide sequence: TGTGCCAGCAGTGACTGGGCGGGCAGCCGATTCTCTGGGGCCAACGTCCTGACTTTC.

The chain carries TRBV2 and TRBJ1-5; D gene ambiguous. V lost 2 bases and J 1 base, leaving 6 bases between the germline ends. Germline V lookup: CDR1 SNHLY, CDR2 FYNNEI. There are 14 residues in the CDR3. CDR3 protein: CASSELWSNQPQHF. CDR3 sequence (DNA): TGTGCCAGCAGTGAATTGTGGAGCAATCAGCCCCAGCATTTT.

The genes are TRBV6-5 and TRBJ1-1, with 7 bases lining up with TRBD1. Losses at the gene ends were 11 bases for V and 4 bases for J; bases not matched to a gene: 10. The germline CDR1 and CDR2 sequences are MNHEY and SVGAGI. The CDR3 runs 13 residues. CDR3 loop: CACQTGIVTEAFF. CDR3 DNA: TGTGCCTGCCAGACAGGGATTGTCACTGAAGCTTTCTTT.